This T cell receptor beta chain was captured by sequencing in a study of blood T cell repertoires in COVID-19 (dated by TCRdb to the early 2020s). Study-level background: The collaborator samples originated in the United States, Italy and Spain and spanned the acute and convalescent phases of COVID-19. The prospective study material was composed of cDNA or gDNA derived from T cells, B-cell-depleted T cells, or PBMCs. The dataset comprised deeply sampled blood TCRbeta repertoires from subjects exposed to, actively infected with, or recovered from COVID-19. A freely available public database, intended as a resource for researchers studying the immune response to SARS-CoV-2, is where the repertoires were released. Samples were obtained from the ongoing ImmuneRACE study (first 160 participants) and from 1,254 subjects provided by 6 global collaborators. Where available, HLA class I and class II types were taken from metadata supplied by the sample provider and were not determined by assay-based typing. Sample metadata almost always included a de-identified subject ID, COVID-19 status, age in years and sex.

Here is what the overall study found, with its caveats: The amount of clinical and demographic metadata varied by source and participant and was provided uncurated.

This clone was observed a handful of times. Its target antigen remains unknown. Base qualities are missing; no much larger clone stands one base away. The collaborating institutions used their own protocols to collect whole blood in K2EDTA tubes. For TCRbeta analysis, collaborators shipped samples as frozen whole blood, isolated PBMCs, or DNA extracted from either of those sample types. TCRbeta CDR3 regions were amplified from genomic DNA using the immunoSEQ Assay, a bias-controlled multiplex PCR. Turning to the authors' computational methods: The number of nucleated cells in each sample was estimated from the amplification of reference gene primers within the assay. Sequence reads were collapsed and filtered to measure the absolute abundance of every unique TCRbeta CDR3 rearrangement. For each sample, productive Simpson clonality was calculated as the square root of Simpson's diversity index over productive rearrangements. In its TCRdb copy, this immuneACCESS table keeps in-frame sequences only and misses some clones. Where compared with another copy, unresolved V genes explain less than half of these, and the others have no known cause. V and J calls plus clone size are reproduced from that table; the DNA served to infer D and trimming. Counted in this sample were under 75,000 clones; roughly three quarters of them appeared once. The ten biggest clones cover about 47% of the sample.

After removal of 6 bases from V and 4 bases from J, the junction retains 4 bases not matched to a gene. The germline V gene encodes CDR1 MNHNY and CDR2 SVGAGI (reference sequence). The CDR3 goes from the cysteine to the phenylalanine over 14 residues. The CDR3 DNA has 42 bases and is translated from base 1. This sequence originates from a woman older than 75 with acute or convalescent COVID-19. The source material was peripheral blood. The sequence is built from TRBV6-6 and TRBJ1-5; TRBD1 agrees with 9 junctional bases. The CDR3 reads CASRGQGGNQPQHF. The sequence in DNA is TGTGCCAGCAGGGGACAGGGTGGGAATCAGCCCCAGCATTTT.